This T cell receptor (beta chain) was observed in a study of shared clonotypes between healthy human individuals. Germline values: CDR1 SNHLY, CDR2 FYNNEI. The trim removed 4 bases at V and 6 bases at J, leaving 7 bases unmatched. This CDR3 has 15 residues. Investigators divided CD4+ cells into CD45RA+ naive and CD45RA-negative memory subsets. This clone is a singleton in its sample. Authors' processing steps: ImmunoSEQ output lacked quality scores and full-length reads, limiting matched filtering. Produced via immunoSEQ multiplex PCR; TCRdb's table is partial and in-frame only. D and trimming were read from the DNA, whereas the V and J calls and clone size are those reported in that table. The repertoire has about 2 million clones, 85% to 95% of them found once; the top ten carry more than 0.1%.

The origin of this receptor is a man between 18 and 29 years old in good health. Sequenced: naive CD4+ T cells sorted from blood. Subset denoted: CD45RA+ positively selected. The V call is TRBV2, the J call TRBJ1-5; 9 positions agree with TRBD1. CDR3 sequence: CASSVRGQGSQPQHF. DNA for the CDR3: TGTGCCAGCAGTGTGAGGGGACAGGGATCTCAGCCCCAGCATTTT.